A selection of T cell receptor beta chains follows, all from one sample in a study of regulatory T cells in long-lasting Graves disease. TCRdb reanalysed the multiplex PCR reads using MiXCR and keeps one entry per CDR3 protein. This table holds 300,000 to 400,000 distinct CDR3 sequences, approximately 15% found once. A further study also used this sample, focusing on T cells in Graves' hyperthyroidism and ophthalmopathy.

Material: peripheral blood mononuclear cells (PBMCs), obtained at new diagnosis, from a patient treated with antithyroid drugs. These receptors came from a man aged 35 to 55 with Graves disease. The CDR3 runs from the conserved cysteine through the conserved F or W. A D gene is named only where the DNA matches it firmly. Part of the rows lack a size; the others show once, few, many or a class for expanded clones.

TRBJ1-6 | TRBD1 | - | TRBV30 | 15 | CAWSVGQGARSPLHF | TGTGCCTGGAGTGTAGGACAGGGGGCGAGATCACCCCTCCACTTT
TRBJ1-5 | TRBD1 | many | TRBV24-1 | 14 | CATSDGTGDQPQHF | TGTGCCACCAGTGATGGGACAGGGGATCAGCCCCAGCATTTT
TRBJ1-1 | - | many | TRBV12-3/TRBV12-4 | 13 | CASRLDRSGEAFF | TGTGCCAGCAGGTTAGACAGGTCGGGAGAAGCTTTCTTT
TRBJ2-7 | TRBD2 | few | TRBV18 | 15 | CASSAMAGVSYEQYF | TGTGCCAGCTCGGCCATGGCGGGGGTTTCCTACGAGCAGTACTTC
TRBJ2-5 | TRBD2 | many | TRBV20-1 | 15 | CSAPPTSGGVETQYF | TGCAGTGCACCGCCGACTAGCGGGGGTGTGGAGACCCAGTACTTC
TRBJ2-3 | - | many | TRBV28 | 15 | CASSSAQGLLDTQYF | TGTGCCAGCAGCTCGGCGCAGGGCCTTTTAGATACGCAGTATTTT
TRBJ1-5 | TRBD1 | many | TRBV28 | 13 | CASSTGGQQPQHF | TGTGCCAGCTCTACAGGGGGCCAACAGCCCCAGCATTTT
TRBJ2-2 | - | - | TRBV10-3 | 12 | CAVTGGTGELFF | TGTGCCGTTACTGGGGGCACCGGGGAGCTGTTTTTT
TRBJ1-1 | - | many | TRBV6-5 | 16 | CASSYSLGGRGTEAFF | TGTGCCAGCAGTTACTCCCTAGGGGGGAGGGGGACTGAAGCTTTCTTT
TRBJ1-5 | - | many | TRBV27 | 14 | CASSLSDSSQPQHF | TGTGCCAGCAGTTTATCGGACTCGAGTCAGCCCCAGCATTTT
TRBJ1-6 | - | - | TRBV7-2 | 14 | CASSLNKGGSPLHF | TGTGCCAGCAGCTTAAATAAGGGAGGTTCACCCCTCCACTTT
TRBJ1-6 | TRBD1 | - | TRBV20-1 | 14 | CSASPGQGPRSTHF | TGCAGTGCTAGCCCGGGACAGGGGCCTCGTAGTACCCACTTT
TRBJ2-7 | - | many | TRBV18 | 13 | CASSPGLIVEQYF | TGTGCCAGCTCACCTGGTCTTATTGTCGAGCAGTACTTC
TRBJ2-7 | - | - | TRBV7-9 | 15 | CASSKGLVHLGEQYF | TGTGCCAGCAGCAAGGGCCTGGTGCATTTGGGCGAGCAGTACTTC
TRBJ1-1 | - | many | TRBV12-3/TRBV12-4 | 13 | CASITAMNTEAFF | TGTGCCAGCATCACCGCGATGAACACTGAAGCTTTCTTT
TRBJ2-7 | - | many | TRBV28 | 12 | CASSLLTDEQYF | TGTGCCAGCAGTTTACTCACGGACGAGCAGTACTTC
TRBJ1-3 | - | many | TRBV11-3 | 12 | CASSRPGGTIYF | TGTGCCAGCAGCCGTCCCGGGGGAACCATATATTTT
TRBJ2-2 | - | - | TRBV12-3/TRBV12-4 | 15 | CASSFSSGRTGELFF | TGTGCCAGCAGTTTTTCGTCAGGGCGAACCGGGGAGCTGTTTTTT
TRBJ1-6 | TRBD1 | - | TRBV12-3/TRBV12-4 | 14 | CASRSGGQFSPLHF | TGTGCCAGCAGGTCAGGGGGCCAATTTTCACCCCTCCACTTT
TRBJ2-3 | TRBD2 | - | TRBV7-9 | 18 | CASSRPSGLAVRTDTQYF | TGTGCCAGCAGCCGACCCTCGGGACTAGCGGTACGCACAGATACGCAGTATTTT
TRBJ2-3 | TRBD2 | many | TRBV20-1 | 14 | CSAGGPVLGDTQYF | TGCAGCGCGGGGGGGCCGGTTTTGGGAGATACGCAGTATTTT
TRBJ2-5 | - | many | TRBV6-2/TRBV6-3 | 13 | CASSYQVYETQYF | TGTGCCAGCAGTTACCAAGTATACGAGACCCAGTACTTC
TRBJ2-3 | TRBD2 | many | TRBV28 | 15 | CASRLAGGITDTQYF | TGTGCCAGCAGACTAGCGGGGGGCATCACAGATACGCAGTATTTT
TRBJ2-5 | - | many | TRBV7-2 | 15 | CASSFQKGDQETQYF | TGTGCCAGCAGCTTTCAGAAAGGGGACCAAGAGACCCAGTACTTC
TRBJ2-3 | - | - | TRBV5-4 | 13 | CASSLPEPDTQYF | TGTGCCAGCAGCTTGCCTGAGCCCGATACGCAGTATTTT
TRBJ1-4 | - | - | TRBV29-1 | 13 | CSAVGSGNEKLFF | TGCAGCGCCGTAGGCAGCGGTAATGAAAAACTGTTTTTT
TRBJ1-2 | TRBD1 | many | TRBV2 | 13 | CASSSDRESGYTF | TGTGCCAGCAGTTCCGACAGGGAGAGTGGCTACACCTTC
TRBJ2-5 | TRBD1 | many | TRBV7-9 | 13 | CASSRGQQETQYF | TGTGCCAGCAGCCGGGGACAGCAAGAGACCCAGTACTTC
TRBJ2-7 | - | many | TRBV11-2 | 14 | CASSLGGTLGEQYF | TGTGCCAGCAGCTTAGGGGGGACCCTAGGCGAGCAGTACTTC
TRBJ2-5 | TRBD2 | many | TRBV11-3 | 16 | CASSADSGGPGETQYF | TGTGCCAGCAGCGCCGATAGCGGGGGCCCAGGAGAGACCCAGTACTTC
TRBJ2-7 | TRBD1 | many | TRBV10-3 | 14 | CAINPTGDTYEQYF | TGTGCCATCAATCCGACAGGGGACACGTACGAGCAGTACTTC
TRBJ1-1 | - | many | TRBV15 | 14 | CATSSSITGTEAFF | TGTGCCACCAGCAGTTCCATAACGGGCACTGAAGCTTTCTTT
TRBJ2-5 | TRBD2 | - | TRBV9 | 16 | CASSVGGLAPQETQYF | TGTGCCAGCAGCGTAGGGGGACTAGCGCCGCAAGAGACCCAGTACTTC
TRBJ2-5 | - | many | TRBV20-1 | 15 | CSAGDGGFFPETQYF | TGCAGTGCTGGGGATGGGGGTTTTTTTCCGGAGACCCAGTACTTC
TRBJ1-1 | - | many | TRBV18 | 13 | CASSSWENTEAFF | TGTGCCAGCAGCTCTTGGGAGAACACTGAAGCTTTCTTT
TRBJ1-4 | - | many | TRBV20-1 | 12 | CSASDRREKLFF | TGCAGTGCTAGTGACAGAAGGGAAAAACTGTTTTTT
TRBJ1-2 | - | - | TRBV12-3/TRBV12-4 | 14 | CASSYSGKHYGYTF | TGTGCCAGCAGTTACTCAGGGAAACACTATGGCTACACCTTC
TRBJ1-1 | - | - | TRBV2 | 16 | CASSEGGGRPDTEAFF | TGTGCCAGCAGTGAAGGGGGGGGGCGCCCGGACACTGAAGCTTTCTTT
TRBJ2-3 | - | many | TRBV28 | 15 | CASTRVRSSTDTQYF | TGTGCCAGCACCAGGGTACGATCCAGCACAGATACGCAGTATTTT
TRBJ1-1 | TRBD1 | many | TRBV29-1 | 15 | CSVMRTTGQGTEAFF | TGCAGCGTCATGCGTACGACAGGGCAAGGGACTGAAGCTTTCTTT
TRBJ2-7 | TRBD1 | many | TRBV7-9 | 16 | CASSLALGQGAHEQYF | TGTGCCAGCAGCTTAGCGCTCGGACAGGGGGCCCACGAGCAGTACTTC
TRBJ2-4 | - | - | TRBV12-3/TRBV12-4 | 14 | CASSRAAVKNIQYF | TGTGCCAGCAGCCGGGCAGCGGTCAAAAACATTCAGTACTTC
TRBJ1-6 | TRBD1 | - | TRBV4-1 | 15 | CASSQVLHRGSPLHF | TGCGCCAGCAGCCAAGTGTTACACAGGGGTTCACCCCTCCACTTT
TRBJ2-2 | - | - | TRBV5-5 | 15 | CASSLVVRATGELFF | TGTGCCAGCAGCTTGGTGGTGAGGGCGACCGGGGAGCTGTTTTTT
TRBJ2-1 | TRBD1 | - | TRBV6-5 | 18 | CASSYDPGTGAGYNEQFF | TGTGCCAGCAGTTACGACCCCGGGACAGGGGCCGGTTACAATGAGCAGTTCTTC
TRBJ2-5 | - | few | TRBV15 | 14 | CATSLIKAGETQYF | TGTGCCACCAGCCTAATAAAGGCCGGGGAGACCCAGTACTTC
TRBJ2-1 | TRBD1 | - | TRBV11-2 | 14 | CASSFTGDYNEQFF | TGTGCCAGCAGCTTCACAGGGGACTACAATGAGCAGTTCTTC
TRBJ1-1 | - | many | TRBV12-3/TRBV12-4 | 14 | CASSRRRGYTEAFF | TGTGCCAGCAGCCGCCGCCGGGGGTACACTGAAGCTTTCTTT
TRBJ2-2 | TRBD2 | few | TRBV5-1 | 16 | CASSSSGGTYTGELFF | TGCGCCAGCAGTAGCTCGGGGGGAACTTACACCGGGGAGCTGTTTTTT
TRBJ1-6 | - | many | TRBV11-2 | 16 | CASSLEPGQPNSPLHF | TGTGCCAGCAGCTTAGAGCCGGGACAACCTAATTCACCCCTCCACTTT
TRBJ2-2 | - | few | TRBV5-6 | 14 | CASSGAFVTGELFF | TGTGCCAGCAGCGGAGCCTTTGTAACCGGGGAGCTGTTTTTT
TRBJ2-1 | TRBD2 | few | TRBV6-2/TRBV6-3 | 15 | CASSYSSGGYNEQFF | TGTGCCAGCAGTTACTCTAGCGGGGGCTACAATGAGCAGTTCTTC
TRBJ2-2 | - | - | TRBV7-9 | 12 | CASSFWDGELFF | TGTGCCAGCAGCTTCTGGGACGGGGAGCTGTTTTTT
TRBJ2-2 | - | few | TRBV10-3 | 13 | CAISGSNTGELFF | TGTGCCATCAGTGGGAGCAACACCGGGGAGCTGTTTTTT
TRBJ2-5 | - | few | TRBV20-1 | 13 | CSARERGRETQYF | TGCAGTGCTAGAGAACGGGGTCGGGAGACCCAGTACTTC
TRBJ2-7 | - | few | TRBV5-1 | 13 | CASSLADYYEQYF | TGCGCCAGCAGCTTGGCTGACTACTACGAGCAGTACTTC
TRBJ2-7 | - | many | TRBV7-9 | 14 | CASSPRTANYEQYF | TGTGCCAGCAGTCCCCGGACAGCTAACTACGAGCAGTACTTC
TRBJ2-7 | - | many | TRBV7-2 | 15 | CASSKGPDAHYEQYF | TGTGCCAGCAGCAAAGGACCTGATGCACACTACGAGCAGTACTTC
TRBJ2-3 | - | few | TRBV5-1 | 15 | CASSLRGQPWDTQYF | TGTGCCAGCAGCTTGCGAGGACAGCCTTGGGATACGCAGTATTTT
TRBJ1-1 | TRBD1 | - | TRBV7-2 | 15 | CASSENRGRISEAFF | TGTGCCAGCAGCGAAAACAGGGGGAGGATTTCTGAAGCTTTCTTT